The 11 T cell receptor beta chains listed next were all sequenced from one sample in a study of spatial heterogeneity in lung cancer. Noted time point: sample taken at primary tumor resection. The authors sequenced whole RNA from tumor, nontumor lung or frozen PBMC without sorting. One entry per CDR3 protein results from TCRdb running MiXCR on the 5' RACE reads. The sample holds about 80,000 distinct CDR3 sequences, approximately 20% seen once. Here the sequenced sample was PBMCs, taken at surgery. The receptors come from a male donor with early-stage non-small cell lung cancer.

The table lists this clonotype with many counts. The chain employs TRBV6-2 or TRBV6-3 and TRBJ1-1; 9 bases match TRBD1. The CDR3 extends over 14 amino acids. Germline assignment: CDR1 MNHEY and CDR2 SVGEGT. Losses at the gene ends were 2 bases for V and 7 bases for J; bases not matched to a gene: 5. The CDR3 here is CASSYMTGGREAFF. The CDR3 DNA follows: TGTGCCAGCAGTTACATGACAGGGGGGCGTGAAGCTTTCTTT.

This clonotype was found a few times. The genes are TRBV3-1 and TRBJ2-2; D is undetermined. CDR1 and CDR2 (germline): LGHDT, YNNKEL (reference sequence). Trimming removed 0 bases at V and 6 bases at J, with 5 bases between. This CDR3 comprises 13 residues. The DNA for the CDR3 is TGTGCCAGCAGCCAAGATCACGCCGGGGAGCTGTTTTTT. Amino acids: CASSQDHAGELFF.

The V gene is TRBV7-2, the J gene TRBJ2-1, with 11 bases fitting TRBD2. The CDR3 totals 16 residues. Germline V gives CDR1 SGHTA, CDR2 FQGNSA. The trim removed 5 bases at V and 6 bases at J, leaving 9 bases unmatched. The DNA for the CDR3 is TGTGCCAGCAGCCCACCGGGACTAGCGGCCTCCAATGAGCAGTTCTTC. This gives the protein CASSPPGLAASNEQFF.

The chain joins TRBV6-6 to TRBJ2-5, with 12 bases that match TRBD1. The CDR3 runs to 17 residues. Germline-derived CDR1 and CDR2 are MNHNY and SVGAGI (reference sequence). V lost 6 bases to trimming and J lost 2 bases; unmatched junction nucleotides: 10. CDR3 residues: CASSLRDRGQGQETQYF. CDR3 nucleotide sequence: TGTGCCAGCAGCTTAAGGGACAGGGGGCAAGGGCAAGAGACCCAGTACTTC.

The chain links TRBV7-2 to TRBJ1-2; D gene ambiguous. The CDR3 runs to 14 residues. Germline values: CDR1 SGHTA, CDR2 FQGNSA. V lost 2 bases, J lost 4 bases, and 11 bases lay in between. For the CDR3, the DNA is TGTGCCAGCAGCTTAACAGCGACAACCTATGGCTACACCTTC. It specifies CASSLTATTYGYTF.

DNA for the CDR3: TGTGCCAGCAGCGTAGGGGACGGAACTAGCGGGGGTGTAGATACGCAGTATTTT. Amino acid sequence: CASSVGDGTSGGVDTQYF. This chain links TRBV9 with TRBJ2-3; 11 nucleotides line up with TRBD2. Germline loops: CDR1 SGDLS, CDR2 YYNGEE. J was trimmed by 5 bases and V by 0 bases; bases with no gene match: 11. This CDR3 spans 18 amino acids.

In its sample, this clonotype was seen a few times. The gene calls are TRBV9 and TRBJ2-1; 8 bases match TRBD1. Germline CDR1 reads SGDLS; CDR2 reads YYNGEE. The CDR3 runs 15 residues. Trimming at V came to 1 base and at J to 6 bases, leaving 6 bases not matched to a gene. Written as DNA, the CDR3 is TGTGCCAGCAGCGTACTTATGACAGGGGTCAATGAGCAGTTCTTC. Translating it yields CASSVLMTGVNEQFF.

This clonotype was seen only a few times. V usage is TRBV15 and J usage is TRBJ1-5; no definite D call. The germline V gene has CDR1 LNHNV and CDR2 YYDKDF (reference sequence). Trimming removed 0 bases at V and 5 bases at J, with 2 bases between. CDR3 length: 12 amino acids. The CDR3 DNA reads TGTGCCACCAGCAGAGAGGATCAGCCCCAGCATTTT. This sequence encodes CATSREDQPQHF.

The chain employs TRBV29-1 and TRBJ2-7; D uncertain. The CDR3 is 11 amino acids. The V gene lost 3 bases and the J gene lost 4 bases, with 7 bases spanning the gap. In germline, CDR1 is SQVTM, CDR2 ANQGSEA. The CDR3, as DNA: TGCAGCGTTGAGACCCATTACGAGCAGTACTTC. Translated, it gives CSVETHYEQYF.

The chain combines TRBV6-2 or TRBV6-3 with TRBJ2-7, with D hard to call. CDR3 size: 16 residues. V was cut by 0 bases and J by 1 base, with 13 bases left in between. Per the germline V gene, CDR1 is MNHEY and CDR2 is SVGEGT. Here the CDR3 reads CASSYSTGIGSYEQYF. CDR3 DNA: TGTGCCAGCAGTTACTCGACTGGGATAGGGTCCTACGAGCAGTACTTC.

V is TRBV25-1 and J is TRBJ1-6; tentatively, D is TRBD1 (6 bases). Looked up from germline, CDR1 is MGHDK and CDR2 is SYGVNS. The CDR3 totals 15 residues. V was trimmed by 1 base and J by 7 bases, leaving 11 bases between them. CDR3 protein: CASSEFAGENSPLHF. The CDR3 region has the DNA TGTGCCAGCAGTGAATTTGCAGGGGAAAATTCACCCCTCCACTTT.